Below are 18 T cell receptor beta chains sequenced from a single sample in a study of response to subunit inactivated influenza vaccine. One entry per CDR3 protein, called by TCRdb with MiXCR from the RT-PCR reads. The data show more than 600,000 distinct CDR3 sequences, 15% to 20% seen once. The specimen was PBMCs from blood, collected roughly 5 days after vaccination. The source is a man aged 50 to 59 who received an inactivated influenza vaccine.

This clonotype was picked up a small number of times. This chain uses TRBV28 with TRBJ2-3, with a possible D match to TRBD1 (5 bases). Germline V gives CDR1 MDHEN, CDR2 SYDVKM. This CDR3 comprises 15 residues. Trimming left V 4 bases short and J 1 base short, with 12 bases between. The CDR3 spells CASSSIKTGTDTQYF. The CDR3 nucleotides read TGTGCCAGCAGTTCCATTAAGACAGGCACAGATACGCAGTATTTT. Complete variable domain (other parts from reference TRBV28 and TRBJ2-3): DVKVTQSSRYLVKRTGEKVFLECVQDMDHENMFWYRQDPGLGLRLIYFSYDVKMKEKGDIPEGYSVSREKKERFSLILESASTNQTSMYLCASSSIKTGTDTQYFGPGTRLTVL.

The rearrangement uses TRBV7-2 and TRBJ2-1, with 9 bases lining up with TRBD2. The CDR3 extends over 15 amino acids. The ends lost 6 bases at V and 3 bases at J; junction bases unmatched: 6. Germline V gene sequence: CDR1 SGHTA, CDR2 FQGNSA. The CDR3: CASRTGTSFYNEQFF. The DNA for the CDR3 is TGTGCCAGCAGGACCGGGACTAGCTTCTACAATGAGCAGTTCTTC.

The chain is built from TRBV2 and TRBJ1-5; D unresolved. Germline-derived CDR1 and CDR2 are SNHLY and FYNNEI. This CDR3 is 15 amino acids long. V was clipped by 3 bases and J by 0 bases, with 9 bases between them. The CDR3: CASSDKGFSNQPQHF. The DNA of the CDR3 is TGTGCCAGCAGTGACAAAGGATTTAGCAATCAGCCCCAGCATTTT.

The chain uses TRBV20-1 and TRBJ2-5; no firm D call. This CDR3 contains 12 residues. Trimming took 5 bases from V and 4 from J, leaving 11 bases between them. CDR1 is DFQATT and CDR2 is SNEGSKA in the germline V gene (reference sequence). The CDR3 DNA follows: TGCAGTGCTTGGACGGGCGGAGAGACCCAGTACTTC. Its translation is CSAWTGGETQYF.

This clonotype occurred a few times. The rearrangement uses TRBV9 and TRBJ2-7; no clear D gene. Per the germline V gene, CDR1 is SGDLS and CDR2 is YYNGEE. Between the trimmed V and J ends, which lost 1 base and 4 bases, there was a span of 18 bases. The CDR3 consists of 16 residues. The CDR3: CASSVSPALSKYEQYF. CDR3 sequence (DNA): TGTGCCAGCAGCGTATCCCCCGCCCTCTCCAAATACGAGCAGTACTTC.

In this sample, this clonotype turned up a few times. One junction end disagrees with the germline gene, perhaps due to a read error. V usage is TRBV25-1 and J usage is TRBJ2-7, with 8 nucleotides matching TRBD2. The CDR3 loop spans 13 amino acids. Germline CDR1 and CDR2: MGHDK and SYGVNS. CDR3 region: CASSELGGLGETF. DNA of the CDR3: TGTGCCAGCAGTGAATTAGGGGGACTAGGGGAAACCTTC.

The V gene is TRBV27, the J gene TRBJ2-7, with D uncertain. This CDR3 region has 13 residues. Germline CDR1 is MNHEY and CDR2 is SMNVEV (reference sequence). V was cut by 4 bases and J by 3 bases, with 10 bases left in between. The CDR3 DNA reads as TGTGCCAGCAGTTACGGTACACTCTACGAGCAGTACTTC. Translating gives CASSYGTLYEQYF.

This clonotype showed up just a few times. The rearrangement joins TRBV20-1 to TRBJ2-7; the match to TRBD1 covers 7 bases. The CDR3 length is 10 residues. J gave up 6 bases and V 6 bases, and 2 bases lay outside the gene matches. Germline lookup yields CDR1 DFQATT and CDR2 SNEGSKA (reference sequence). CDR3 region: CSATGSEQYF. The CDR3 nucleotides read TGCAGTGCGACAGGGTCCGAGCAGTACTTC.

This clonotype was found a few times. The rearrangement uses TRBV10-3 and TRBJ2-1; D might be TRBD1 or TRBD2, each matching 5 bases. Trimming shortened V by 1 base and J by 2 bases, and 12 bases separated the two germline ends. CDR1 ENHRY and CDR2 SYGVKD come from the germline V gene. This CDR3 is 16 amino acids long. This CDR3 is CAISELVTGPYNEQFF. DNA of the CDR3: TGTGCCATCAGTGAGTTAGTAACGGGGCCCTACAATGAGCAGTTCTTC.

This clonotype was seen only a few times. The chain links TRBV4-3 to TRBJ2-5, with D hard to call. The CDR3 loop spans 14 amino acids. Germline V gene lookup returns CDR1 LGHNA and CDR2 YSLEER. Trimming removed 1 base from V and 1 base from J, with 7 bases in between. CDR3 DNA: TGCGCCAGCAGCCAAGGGGGAATCCAAGAGACCCAGTACTTC. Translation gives CASSQGGIQETQYF.

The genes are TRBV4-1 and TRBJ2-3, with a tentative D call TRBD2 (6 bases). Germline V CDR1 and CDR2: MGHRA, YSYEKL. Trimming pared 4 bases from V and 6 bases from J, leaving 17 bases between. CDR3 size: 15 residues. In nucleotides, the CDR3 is TGCGCCAGCAGCCTCGAACGGCGGGGCGGGGATACGCAGTATTTT. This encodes CASSLERRGGDTQYF.

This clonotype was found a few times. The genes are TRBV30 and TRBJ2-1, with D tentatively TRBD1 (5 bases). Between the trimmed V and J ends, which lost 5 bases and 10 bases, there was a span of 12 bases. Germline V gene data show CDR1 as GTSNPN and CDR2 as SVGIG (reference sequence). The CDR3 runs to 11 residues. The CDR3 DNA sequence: TGTGCCTGGCTTGGGGCAGGGGAGCAGTTCTTC. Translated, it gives CAWLGAGEQFF.

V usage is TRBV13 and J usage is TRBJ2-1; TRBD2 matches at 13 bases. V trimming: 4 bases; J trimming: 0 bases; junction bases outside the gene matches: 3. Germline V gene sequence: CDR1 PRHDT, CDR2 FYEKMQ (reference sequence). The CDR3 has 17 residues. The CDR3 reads CASSSRTSGSSYNEQFF. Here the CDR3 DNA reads TGTGCCAGCAGCTCACGGACTAGCGGGAGCTCCTACAATGAGCAGTTCTTC.

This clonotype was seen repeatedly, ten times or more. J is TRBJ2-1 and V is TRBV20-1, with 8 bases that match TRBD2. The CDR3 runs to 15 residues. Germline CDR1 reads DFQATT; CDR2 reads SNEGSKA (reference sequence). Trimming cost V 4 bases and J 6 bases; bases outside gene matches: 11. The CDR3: CSATAGSGTLNEQFF. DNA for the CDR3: TGCAGTGCTACTGCCGGTAGCGGGACTCTCAATGAGCAGTTCTTC.

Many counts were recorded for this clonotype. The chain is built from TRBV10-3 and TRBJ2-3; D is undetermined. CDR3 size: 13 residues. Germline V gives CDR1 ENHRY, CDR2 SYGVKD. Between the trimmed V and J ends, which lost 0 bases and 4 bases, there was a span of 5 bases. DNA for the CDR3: TGTGCCATCAGTGAGTCGGTGCCAGATACGCAGTATTTT. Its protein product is CAISESVPDTQYF.

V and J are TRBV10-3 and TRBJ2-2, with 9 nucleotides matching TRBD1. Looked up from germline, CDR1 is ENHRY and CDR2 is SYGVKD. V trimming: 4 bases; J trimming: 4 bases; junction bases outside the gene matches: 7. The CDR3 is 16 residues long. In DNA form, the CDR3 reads TGTGCCATCAGTGGGGGACAGGGCTCTTTCACCGGGGAGCTGTTTTTT. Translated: CAISGGQGSFTGELFF.

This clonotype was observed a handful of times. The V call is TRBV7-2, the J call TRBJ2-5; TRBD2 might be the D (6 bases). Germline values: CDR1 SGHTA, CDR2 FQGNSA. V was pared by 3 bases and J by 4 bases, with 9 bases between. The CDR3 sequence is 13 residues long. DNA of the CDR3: TGTGCCAGCAGCTTCCCGGGAGTAGAGACCCAGTACTTC. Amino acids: CASSFPGVETQYF.

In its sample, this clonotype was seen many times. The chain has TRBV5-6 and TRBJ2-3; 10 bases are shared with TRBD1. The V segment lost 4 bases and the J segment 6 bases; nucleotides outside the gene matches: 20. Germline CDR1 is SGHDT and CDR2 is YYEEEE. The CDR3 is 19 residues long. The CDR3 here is CASSNRDRGFTNSRDTQYF. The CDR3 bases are TGTGCCAGCAGCAACCGGGACAGGGGCTTTACCAATTCCAGGGATACGCAGTATTTT. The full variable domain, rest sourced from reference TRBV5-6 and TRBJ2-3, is DAGVTQSPTHLIKTRGQQVTLRCSPKSGHDTVSWYQQALGQGPQFIFQYYEEEERQRGNFPDRFSGHQFPNYSSELNVNALLLGDSALYLCASSNRDRGFTNSRDTQYFGPGTRLTVL.